The T cell receptor beta chain described here comes from a study of cytomegalovirus exposure and HLA in healthy donors. Concerning this clone itself: Its matching antigen is unknown.

Germline V gene lookup returns CDR1 SGHTA and CDR2 FQGNSA. With V trimmed by 8 bases and J by 4 bases, 8 bases remained unmatched. This CDR3 contains 15 residues. General study findings and limits: Reportedly, a later analysis found an Asian-associated ancestry cluster had fewer N-insertions than the roughly 700-donor mean.

PCR involved 60 Vbeta and 13 Jbeta primers. Profiling relied on immunoSEQ multiplex PCR, and the TCRdb table lists in-frame clones only, not all of them. Here the sample spans 200,000 or so clones, around 80% being singletons. This sequence joins TRBV7-2 and TRBJ1-6; TRBD1 agrees at 7 bases. Sequenced material: PBMCs. The TCR sequence derives from a man aged 25 to 40 in good health and CMV-seronegative. The CDR3: CASHQTGRYNSPLHF. The CDR3, as DNA: TGTGCCAGCCACCAGACAGGGCGGTATAATTCACCCCTCCACTTT.